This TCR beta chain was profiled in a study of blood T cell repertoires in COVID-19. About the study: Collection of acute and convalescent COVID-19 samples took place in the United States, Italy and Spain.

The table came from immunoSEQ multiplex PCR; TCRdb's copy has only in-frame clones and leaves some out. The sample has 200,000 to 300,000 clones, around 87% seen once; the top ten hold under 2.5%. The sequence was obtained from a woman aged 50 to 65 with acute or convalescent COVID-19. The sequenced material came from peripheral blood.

Here the CDR3 reads CASSIPGTELYEQYF. CDR3 nucleotides: TGTGCCAGCAGCATACCCGGGACAGAACTCTACGAGCAGTACTTC. The chain uses TRBV7-2 and TRBJ2-7; 7 bases line up with TRBD1. From germline, CDR1 is SGHTA and CDR2 FQGNSA. This CDR3 contains 15 residues. Trimming removed 5 bases from V and 3 bases from J; junction bases left unmatched: 10.